This T cell receptor (beta chain) was recovered during a study of blood T cells in healthy people across ages. A sample-barcoded 5' primer and a J-beta primer mix were used in a second PCR of roughly 6 to 11 cycles. TCRdb ran MiXCR on the 5' RACE reads and lists one entry per CDR3 protein. The sample lists about 1.6 million distinct CDR3 sequences, 30% to 35% occurring once. About this clonotype: Its antigen is unidentified.

Per-sample yields of isolated PBMCs were at least 6 million. V lost 3 bases, J lost 4 bases, and 10 bases lay in between. The CDR3 spans 14 residues. The germline CDR1 and CDR2 sequences are MGHRA and YSYEKL. Study results and limitations: The authors considered diversity estimates from one million T cells to be underestimates. The fall in TCR beta diversity per million T cells was roughly linear with age. Donor CMV infection status was unknown, possibly confounding age-related changes in expanded clonotypes.

The sequence derives from a young woman in good health. The source material was blood. The chain combines TRBV4-1 with TRBJ1-5; D not resolved. Here the CDR3 reads CASSHLTYNQPQHF. As DNA, the CDR3 is TGCGCCAGCAGCCACTTGACATATAATCAGCCCCAGCATTTT.